Included here is one T cell receptor (beta chain) sequence, with context. Its specificity is not known. PCR amplification relied on 60 Vbeta primers (plus 13 Jbeta primers). The method was immunoSEQ multiplex PCR; TCRdb's version includes in-frame clones alone and lacks a portion of them. The table lists under 130,000 clones, roughly 69% of them singletons. The V segment lost 7 bases and the J segment 10 bases; nucleotides outside the gene matches: 14. This CDR3 region has 15 residues. Germline CDR1 and CDR2: MNHNS and SASEGT. These data are taken from a study of cytomegalovirus exposure and HLA in healthy donors. Study information: Prior work identified some 120 million unique TCR beta sequences in around 170 million T cells. Study findings and constraints: Later, TCR association rates were found to vary by HLA locus, highest for DRB1 and lowest for HLA-C. Further analysis, carried out later, found HLA-associated TCR beta chains more clonally expanded than equally common other chains. Productive rates of about 87% or about 30% were seen for most TCR beta V segments in an earlier analysis.

The sequenced sample consisted of PBMCs. The source is a man in his fifties in good health and CMV-seropositive. The gene calls are TRBV6-1 and TRBJ2-1, with 9 bases lining up with TRBD2. In DNA form, the CDR3 reads TGTGCCAGCACCCGCGGGAGCGGGGGGCCGGGAGAGCAGTTCTTC. It encodes CASTRGSGGPGEQFF.